What follows describes a single T cell receptor beta chain. Its antigen remains unknown. The donors were members of the validation cohort comprising over a hundred subjects, separate from the roughly 670-subject first cohort. Libraries were prepared by immunoSEQ multiplex PCR; TCRdb keeps only in-frame clonotypes and omits some of them. The profile covers about 75,000 clones, with around 85% appearing a single time and approximately 3% taken by the ten largest. Trimming cost V 3 bases and J 4 bases, with 12 bases left between them. The CDR3 is 14 amino acids. CDR1 PRHDT and CDR2 FYEKMQ come from the germline V gene (reference sequence). This entry is derived from a study of cytomegalovirus exposure and HLA in healthy donors. Study-wide results and caveats: First-cohort TCR clusters tended to co-occur in the approximately 110 validation repertoires, a later analysis found. The CMV antigen specificity of a few CMV-associated chains was confirmed through in vitro analysis. With high specificity and sensitivity, the classifier reportedly diagnosed cytomegalovirus status.

The chain uses TRBV13 and TRBJ1-1; unclear D gene. Sequencing was carried out using PBMCs. This clonotype was obtained from a man under 40 in good health and CMV-seronegative. CDR3 sequence: CASSFQEGITEAFF. Here the CDR3 DNA reads TGTGCCAGCAGCTTCCAAGAGGGAATCACTGAAGCTTTCTTT.